The following is a T cell receptor beta chain sequence with its context. The antigen is not known. CD4+ cells yielded CD45RA+ naive and CD45RA-negative memory subsets. The repertoire was sequenced with immunoSEQ multiplex PCR; TCRdb's copy has only in-frame clones and lacks some. The sample lists a few million clones, approximately 96% seen once, with over 0.1% in the top ten. This sample stems from a study of shared clonotypes between healthy human individuals. General study findings and limits: Around 4.7% was the fraction of naive CD4 clonotypes found shared across a few donors. The sole specimen, blood, was sampled, and tissue repertoires likely differ. Generally, estimated richness proved larger in naive subsets than it did in memory subsets.

The ends were cut back, 1 base at V and 10 bases at J, with 14 bases in the middle. Germline V gives CDR1 SGHNT, CDR2 YENEEA. The CDR3 has 14 amino acids. V usage is TRBV11-3 and J usage is TRBJ2-1, with TRBD1 as a possible D gene (5 bases). The source material was naive CD4+ T cells sorted from blood. Indicated subset: CD45RA+ positively selected. This TCR came from a man younger than 30 in good health. Here the CDR3 DNA reads TGTGCCAGCAGCTTAGGCCCAGACAGTAAGGAGCAGTTCTTC. Translated, it gives CASSLGPDSKEQFF.